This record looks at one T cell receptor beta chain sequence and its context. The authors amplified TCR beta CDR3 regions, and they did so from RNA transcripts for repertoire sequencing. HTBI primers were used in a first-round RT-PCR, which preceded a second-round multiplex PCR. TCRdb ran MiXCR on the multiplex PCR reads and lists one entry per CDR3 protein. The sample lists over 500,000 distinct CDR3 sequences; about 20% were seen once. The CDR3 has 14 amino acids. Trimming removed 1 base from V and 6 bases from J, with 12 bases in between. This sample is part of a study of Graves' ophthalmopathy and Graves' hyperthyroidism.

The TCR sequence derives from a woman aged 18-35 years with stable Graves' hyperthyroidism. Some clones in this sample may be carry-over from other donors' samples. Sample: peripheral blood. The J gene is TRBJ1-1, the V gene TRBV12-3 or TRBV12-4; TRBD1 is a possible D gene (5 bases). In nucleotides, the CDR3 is TGTGCCAGCAGTTTAGGGGGAATGGGGCCTGAAGCTTTCTTT. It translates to CASSLGGMGPEAFF.